This T cell receptor beta chain is from a study of blood T cells in healthy people across ages. This CDR3 has 13 amino acids. CDR1 and CDR2 from the germline V gene are LNHDA and SQIVND (reference sequence). Trimming left V 5 bases short and J 4 bases short, with 10 bases between. Researchers report isolating at least 6.5 million PBMCs per sample. The total RNA that was extracted per sample amounted to at least 5 micrograms. Through a sample-barcoded 5' primer and a J-beta primer mix, a second PCR was run for roughly 7 to 11 cycles. A template-switch adaptor with 12 random nucleotides tagged each cDNA molecule. Every sample gave at least 2.5 million paired-end reads containing CDR3. TCRdb fed the 5' RACE reads into MiXCR, producing one record per CDR3 protein. Among hundreds of thousands of distinct CDR3 sequences listed, roughly 64% were seen once.

Specimen: blood. This TCR derives from a young man in good health. The gene calls are TRBV19 and TRBJ2-3; no definite D call. Here the CDR3 reads CASSVFRADTQYF. For the CDR3, the DNA is TGTGCCAGTAGTGTTTTTCGAGCAGATACGCAGTATTTT.